The clone carrying this T cell receptor beta chain has only a few counts. The antigen remains unidentified. V lost 4 bases to trimming and J lost 6 bases; unmatched junction nucleotides: 8. This CDR3 is 15 amino acids long. Germline V lookup: CDR1 LNHNV, CDR2 YYDKDF (reference sequence). This sample is drawn from a study of response to subunit inactivated influenza vaccine. Study conclusions and caveats: Few additional T cells are recruited per seasonal influenza vaccination, authors suggested.

TCRdb used MiXCR to reprocess the RT-PCR reads, holding one entry per CDR3 protein. The sample has under 200,000 distinct CDR3 sequences, approximately 11% seen once. The V and J genes are TRBV15 and TRBJ1-5, with 8 bases fitting TRBD1. The TCR sequence derives from a man aged 45-69 years who received an inactivated influenza vaccine. Specimen: CD8+ T cells sorted from PBMCs, collected roughly 24 months after vaccination. CDR3 sequence reads: CATSKTGATFQPQHF. DNA of the CDR3: TGTGCCACCAGCAAGACAGGGGCCACCTTTCAGCCCCAGCATTTT.